The present entry profiles one T cell receptor beta chain with its context. The antigen remains undetermined. Libraries were prepared by immunoSEQ multiplex PCR; TCRdb keeps only in-frame clonotypes and omits some of them. The sample lists 50,000 to 60,000 clones, around 82% occurring once. Trimming took 2 bases from V and 2 from J; bases not matched to a gene: 3. Per the germline V gene, CDR1 is KGHSH and CDR2 is LQKENI. The CDR3 extends over 15 amino acids. The sample comes from a study of T cells in localized non-small cell lung cancer. General study results and limits: Longer overall survival was associated with a higher density of T cells in the blood. Appearances in adjacent lung were noted for a median 57 of the top 100 tumor clones. Heterogeneity cannot be ruled out, as sequencing used one tumor region only. Maximal T cell clonality occurred in uninvolved adjacent lung, with tumor ranking below it.

This receptor was obtained from a woman aged 35 to 75 with stage II lung adenocarcinoma. The source was PBMCs, collected before any cancer treatment. The genes are TRBV18 and TRBJ2-5; 9 bases map to TRBD2. The CDR3 loop reads CASSPRAGGQETQYF. CDR3 in DNA: TGTGCCAGCTCACCAAGAGCGGGGGGTCAAGAGACCCAGTACTTC.